A selection of T cell receptor beta chains follows, all from one sample in a study of cytomegalovirus exposure and HLA in healthy donors. Sequenced by immunoSEQ multiplex PCR; TCRdb stores in-frame clones only, minus some. The data show some 180,000 clones, 80% seen once. Sample: PBMCs. These receptors were taken from a woman aged 25 to 39 in good health and CMV-seronegative. The CDR3 runs from the conserved cysteine through the conserved F or W. A D gene is named only where the DNA matches it firmly. The size of a clone is reported for some rows only, either as once, few or many, or as a class for expanded clones.

>TRBJ1-5|NA|NA|TRBV2
CASSEERVQPQHF
TGTGCCAGCAGTGAAGAGAGGGTACAGCCCCAGCATTTT
>TRBJ2-2|NA|NA|TRBV2
CASRASIVRRWTGELFF
TGTGCCAGCAGGGCTAGCATAGTTAGGAGGTGGACCGGGGAGCTGTTTTTT
>TRBJ2-3|NA|TRBD2|TRBV5-6
CASSPPRRRGELDTQYF
TGTGCCAGCAGCCCCCCCAGGCGACGGGGGGAGCTAGATACGCAGTATTTT
>TRBJ2-7|NA|TRBD1|TRBV6-5
CASSIYRGPYEQYF
TGTGCCAGCAGCATTTACAGGGGCCCCTACGAGCAGTACTTC
>TRBJ1-2|NA|TRBD1|TRBV5-1
CASSSTGGSYGYTF
TGCGCCAGCAGCTCTACAGGGGGGAGCTATGGCTACACCTTC
>TRBJ2-5|NA|TRBD1|TRBV5-1
CASSLRQGEKTQYF
TGCGCCAGCAGCTTACGACAGGGGGAGAAGACCCAGTACTTC
>TRBJ1-2|NA|NA|TRBV9
CASSVATGGNYGYTF
TGTGCCAGCAGCGTAGCGACAGGCGGGAACTATGGCTACACCTTC
>TRBJ2-7|few|TRBD2|TRBV29-1
CSVEKLAAEHYEQYF
TGCAGCGTTGAAAAGCTAGCGGCGGAACACTACGAGCAGTACTTC
>TRBJ2-7|once|NA|TRBV25-1
CASSETGEGDEQYF
TGTGCCAGCAGTGAGACGGGAGAGGGCGACGAGCAGTACTTC
>TRBJ2-3|NA|TRBD2|TRBV10-1
CASSRTSGGSDTQYF
TGCGCCAGCAGCCGGACTAGCGGGGGGTCAGATACGCAGTATTTT
>TRBJ2-6|NA|NA|TRBV2
CASSVARWGANVLTF
TGTGCCAGCAGTGTGGCCCGTTGGGGGGCCAACGTCCTGACTTTC
>TRBJ1-5|NA|NA|TRBV2
CASSAGFQPQHF
TGTGCCAGCAGTGCAGGGTTTCAGCCCCAGCATTTT
>TRBJ2-7|NA|NA|TRBV25-1
CASSEQGLSSYEQYF
TGTGCCAGCAGTGAACAGGGTCTGAGCTCCTACGAGCAGTACTTC
>TRBJ2-3|few|TRBD1|TRBV30
CAWRDRGTDTQYF
TGTGCCTGGCGAGACAGGGGCACAGATACGCAGTATTTT
>TRBJ1-5|NA|NA|TRBV2
CASSEAPWTNNGPQHF
TGTGCCAGCAGTGAAGCGCCTTGGACAAACAACGGGCCCCAGCATTTT
>TRBJ1-6|NA|TRBD1|TRBV2
CASSKQGASNNSPLHF
TGTGCCAGCAGTAAACAGGGGGCGTCTAATAATTCACCCCTCCACTTT
>TRBJ1-2|NA|TRBD1|TRBV7-8
CASSLGDRAIYGYTF
TGTGCCAGCAGCTTAGGGGACAGGGCGATCTATGGCTACACCTTC
>TRBJ1-4|NA|NA|TRBV19
CASSISTNEKLFF
TGTGCCAGTAGTATTTCGACTAATGAAAAACTGTTTTTT
>TRBJ2-4|NA|TRBD1|TRBV2
CASATGVIQYF
TGTGCCAGCGCAACAGGGGTCATTCAGTACTTC
>TRBJ2-7|NA|TRBD2|TRBV14
CASSPGTSGAGLYF
TGTGCCAGCAGCCCGGGGACTAGCGGGGCCGGGTTGTACTTC
>TRBJ1-2|NA|NA|TRBV15
CATSRDFRFTDGYTF
TGTGCCACCAGCAGAGATTTTCGGTTCACGGATGGCTACACCTTC
>TRBJ1-1|NA|NA|TRBV30
CAWSLEGTEAFF
TGTGCCTGGAGTTTGGAGGGCACTGAAGCTTTCTTT
>TRBJ2-1|once|TRBD2|TRBV4-1
CASSQDRLAGDNEQFF
TGCGCCAGCAGCCAAGATAGACTAGCGGGGGACAATGAGCAGTTCTTC
>TRBJ1-6|NA|TRBD1|TRBV5-1
CASSSGQGTDNSPLHF
TGCGCCAGCAGCAGTGGACAGGGAACTGATAATTCACCCCTCCACTTT